One T cell receptor beta chain is described in this entry. Only in-frame clones appear in the TCRdb table, and some are missing; sequencing was by immunoSEQ multiplex PCR. There are approximately 67,000 clones in the sample; 90% to 95% occur only once, and less than 2.5% lies in the top ten. The data were obtained in a study of OX40 agonist ivuxolimab in advanced cancers. The CDR3 length is 14 residues. The ends were cut back, 2 bases at V and 0 bases at J, with 10 bases in the middle. CDR1 is GTSNPN, CDR2 SVGIG, per germline (reference sequence). Sequencing was performed on CD4+ or CD8+ T cells sorted from blood, taken in a trial of the OX40 agonist ivuxolimab. The chain carries TRBV30 and TRBJ1-1; no definite D call. This sequence originates from an adult with an advanced solid tumor such as melanoma, head and neck, liver or kidney cancer. CDR3 region: CAWSPGGLNTEAFF. The DNA of the CDR3 is TGTGCCTGGAGTCCCGGCGGCCTGAACACTGAAGCTTTCTTT.